This is a list of T cell receptor beta chains from one sample in a study of CD8 T cells in seronegative destructive rheumatoid arthritis. The assay was immunoSEQ multiplex PCR, and TCRdb's table has in-frame clones only and misses some. The sample lists 650 to 800 clones, approximately 86% occurring once. Sequencing input: CD8+ T cells from blood. Receptor source: a woman between 45 and 75 years old with seronegative destructive rheumatoid arthritis. CDR3s include the opening cysteine and the closing phenylalanine or tryptophan. The order of the fields is J gene, D gene, clone size, V gene, CDR3 protein, CDR3 DNA. D genes are given only for firm matches. Clone size is given for some rows only: seen once, a few or many times, or a class if the clone is expanded.

J gene: TRBJ1-2; D gene: .; clone size: .; V gene: TRBV9; CDR3 protein: CASSHSRVDYGYTF; CDR3 DNA: TGTGCCAGCAGCCACTCCCGGGTGGACTATGGCTACACCTTC
J gene: TRBJ1-1; D gene: .; clone size: few; V gene: TRBV2; CDR3 protein: CASSETNTEAFF; CDR3 DNA: TGTGCCAGCAGTGAAACAAACACTGAAGCTTTCTTT
J gene: TRBJ1-5; D gene: .; clone size: .; V gene: TRBV19; CDR3 protein: CASSEQGPQPQHF; CDR3 DNA: TGTGCCAGTAGTGAACAGGGTCCTCAGCCCCAGCATTTT
J gene: TRBJ1-6; D gene: TRBD1; clone size: .; V gene: TRBV4-3; CDR3 protein: CASSQFGQGAWSPLHF; CDR3 DNA: TGCGCCAGCAGCCAATTTGGACAGGGGGCTTGGTCACCCCTCCACTTT
J gene: TRBJ2-2; D gene: TRBD2; clone size: .; V gene: TRBV4-3; CDR3 protein: CASSQDAAGGNTGELFF; CDR3 DNA: TGCGCCAGCAGCCAAGATGCGGCGGGGGGCAACACCGGGGAGCTGTTTTTT
J gene: TRBJ1-2; D gene: .; clone size: .; V gene: TRBV2; CDR3 protein: CASTRQERGYTF; CDR3 DNA: TGTGCCAGCACCAGACAGGAACGCGGCTACACCTTC
J gene: TRBJ1-1; D gene: TRBD1; clone size: .; V gene: TRBV9; CDR3 protein: CASSITGDGTEAFF; CDR3 DNA: TGTGCCAGCAGCATTACAGGGGACGGCACTGAAGCTTTCTTT
J gene: TRBJ2-7; D gene: .; clone size: .; V gene: TRBV5-8; CDR3 protein: CASSFSFGGMGDEQYF; CDR3 DNA: TGTGCCAGCAGCTTCTCGTTTGGTGGCATGGGCGACGAGCAGTACTTC
J gene: TRBJ2-1; D gene: .; clone size: few; V gene: TRBV4-2; CDR3 protein: CASSQEPMSPYEQFF; CDR3 DNA: TGTGCCAGCAGCCAAGAACCTATGAGCCCGTATGAGCAGTTCTTC
J gene: TRBJ1-3; D gene: .; clone size: .; V gene: TRBV6-1; CDR3 protein: CASSEGGGAWGHF; CDR3 DNA: TGTGCCAGCAGTGAAGGAGGAGGGGCTTGGGGTCATTTT
J gene: TRBJ2-2; D gene: TRBD2; clone size: .; V gene: TRBV19; CDR3 protein: CASSPLAGRANTGELFF; CDR3 DNA: TGTGCCAGTAGTCCACTAGCGGGACGGGCGAACACCGGGGAGCTGTTTTTT
J gene: TRBJ1-2; D gene: .; clone size: .; V gene: TRBV11-2; CDR3 protein: CASSLFGGPSYGYTF; CDR3 DNA: TGTGCCAGCAGCTTGTTCGGGGGACCTAGCTATGGCTACACCTTC
J gene: TRBJ2-1; D gene: TRBD2; clone size: .; V gene: TRBV5-4; CDR3 protein: CAITRVASGNEQFF; CDR3 DNA: TGTGCCATTACCCGGGTGGCTAGCGGCAATGAGCAGTTCTTC
J gene: TRBJ2-5; D gene: TRBD2; clone size: .; V gene: TRBV6-1; CDR3 protein: CASSGGGTSGRAGETQYF; CDR3 DNA: TGTGCCAGCAGTGGAGGAGGGACTAGCGGGAGGGCCGGGGAGACCCAGTACTTC
J gene: TRBJ1-2; D gene: .; clone size: .; V gene: TRBV2; CDR3 protein: CASSESLGGFSNYGYTF; CDR3 DNA: TGTGCCAGCAGTGAATCTCTCGGGGGGTTCTCTAACTATGGCTACACCTTC
J gene: TRBJ2-5; D gene: TRBD1; clone size: once; V gene: TRBV7-8; CDR3 protein: CASSNTGERETQYF; CDR3 DNA: TGTGCCAGTAGCAACACAGGGGAGAGAGAGACCCAGTACTTC
J gene: TRBJ2-1; D gene: TRBD2; clone size: .; V gene: TRBV29-1; CDR3 protein: CSVEAGLAINEQFF; CDR3 DNA: TGCAGCGTTGAGGCGGGACTAGCCATAAATGAGCAGTTCTTC
J gene: TRBJ2-7; D gene: TRBD2; clone size: once; V gene: TRBV7-2; CDR3 protein: CASSLGSGLAGVEQYF; CDR3 DNA: TGTGCCAGCAGCTTAGGGAGCGGACTAGCGGGGGTTGAGCAGTACTTC
J gene: TRBJ2-3; D gene: TRBD2; clone size: .; V gene: TRBV28; CDR3 protein: CASSPVAGGQPFTDTQYF; CDR3 DNA: TGTGCCAGCAGTCCAGTGGCGGGGGGTCAACCCTTCACAGATACGCAGTATTTT
J gene: TRBJ2-1; D gene: TRBD1; clone size: .; V gene: TRBV14; CDR3 protein: CASSQGGTGTYNEQFF; CDR3 DNA: TGTGCCAGCAGCCAAGGAGGGACAGGGACCTACAATGAGCAGTTCTTC
J gene: TRBJ2-1; D gene: .; clone size: .; V gene: TRBV6-5; CDR3 protein: CASSYWRDKEQFF; CDR3 DNA: TGTGCCAGCAGTTACTGGCGGGATAAGGAGCAGTTCTTC
J gene: TRBJ2-3; D gene: TRBD2; clone size: .; V gene: TRBV4-2; CDR3 protein: CASSQSSLAGGSFNTDTQYF; CDR3 DNA: TGTGCCAGCAGCCAATCTTCTCTAGCGGGGGGATCATTTAACACAGATACGCAGTATTTT
J gene: TRBJ2-1; D gene: TRBD2; clone size: .; V gene: TRBV7-9; CDR3 protein: CASSPRATSGGYNEQFF; CDR3 DNA: TGTGCCAGCAGCCCCCGTGCTACTAGCGGGGGTTACAATGAGCAGTTCTTC
J gene: TRBJ2-7; D gene: TRBD1; clone size: once; V gene: TRBV2; CDR3 protein: CASRGGQNYEQYF; CDR3 DNA: TGTGCCAGCAGAGGGGGACAGAACTACGAGCAGTACTTC
J gene: TRBJ2-3; D gene: .; clone size: few; V gene: TRBV27; CDR3 protein: CASSLSSPRADTQYF; CDR3 DNA: TGTGCCAGCAGTTTATCTAGCCCTCGGGCAGATACGCAGTATTTT
J gene: TRBJ2-3; D gene: TRBD1; clone size: once; V gene: TRBV27; CDR3 protein: CASSLRDSVTDTQYF; CDR3 DNA: TGTGCCAGCAGCCTACGGGACAGTGTCACAGATACGCAGTATTTT
J gene: TRBJ2-1; D gene: .; clone size: .; V gene: TRBV27; CDR3 protein: CASSLGRDEQFF; CDR3 DNA: TGTGCCAGCAGTTTGGGGCGAGATGAGCAGTTCTTC
J gene: TRBJ1-4; D gene: TRBD1; clone size: .; V gene: TRBV5-6; CDR3 protein: CASSESDRGAEKLFF; CDR3 DNA: TGTGCCAGCAGCGAGAGTGACAGGGGCGCGGAGAAACTGTTTTTT
J gene: TRBJ2-7; D gene: .; clone size: .; V gene: TRBV10-2; CDR3 protein: CATSTSSYEQYF; CDR3 DNA: TGCGCCACCTCGACTAGTTCCTACGAGCAGTACTTC
J gene: TRBJ2-5; D gene: TRBD2; clone size: .; V gene: TRBV9; CDR3 protein: CASSPLGGLAEETQYF; CDR3 DNA: TGTGCCAGCAGCCCCCTCGGGGGACTAGCTGAAGAGACCCAGTACTTC
J gene: TRBJ2-7; D gene: .; clone size: .; V gene: TRBV11-3; CDR3 protein: CASSSEESVYEQYF; CDR3 DNA: TGTGCCAGCAGCTCCGAGGAAAGCGTCTACGAGCAGTACTTC
J gene: TRBJ2-1; D gene: TRBD2; clone size: .; V gene: TRBV10-2; CDR3 protein: CASGTSGSAGEQFF; CDR3 DNA: TGCGCCAGCGGGACTAGCGGGAGTGCAGGTGAGCAGTTCTTC
J gene: TRBJ2-1; D gene: TRBD1; clone size: .; V gene: TRBV9; CDR3 protein: CASSDRQGNEQFF; CDR3 DNA: TGTGCCAGCAGCGACCGACAGGGCAATGAGCAGTTCTTC
J gene: TRBJ2-7; D gene: .; clone size: .; V gene: TRBV9; CDR3 protein: CASSVDRNPYEQYF; CDR3 DNA: TGTGCCAGCAGCGTAGACAGGAACCCCTACGAGCAGTACTTC
J gene: TRBJ1-6; D gene: .; clone size: .; V gene: TRBV2; CDR3 protein: CASGSSSYNSPLHF; CDR3 DNA: TGTGCCAGCGGATCTAGCTCCTATAATTCACCCCTCCACTTT
J gene: TRBJ2-1; D gene: TRBD2; clone size: .; V gene: TRBV29-1; CDR3 protein: CSVGGLAGGLSYNEQFF; CDR3 DNA: TGCAGCGTTGGGGGACTAGCGGGAGGGCTCTCCTACAATGAGCAGTTCTTC
J gene: TRBJ2-7; D gene: TRBD2; clone size: .; V gene: TRBV19; CDR3 protein: CATSPSTSPSYEQYF; CDR3 DNA: TGTGCCACCTCCCCTTCGACTAGCCCCTCCTACGAGCAGTACTTC
J gene: TRBJ2-7; D gene: TRBD2; clone size: .; V gene: TRBV11-2; CDR3 protein: CASSLTGGSYEQYF; CDR3 DNA: TGTGCCAGCAGCTTGACGGGAGGGAGCTACGAGCAGTACTTC
J gene: TRBJ2-1; D gene: TRBD2; clone size: .; V gene: TRBV5-6; CDR3 protein: CASSLAGGRAVYNEQFF; CDR3 DNA: TGTGCCAGCAGCTTGGCCGGCGGGAGGGCCGTCTACAATGAGCAGTTCTTC
J gene: TRBJ1-1; D gene: TRBD1; clone size: .; V gene: TRBV5-5; CDR3 protein: CASSVAGGNTEAFF; CDR3 DNA: TGTGCCAGCAGCGTAGCAGGGGGGAACACTGAAGCTTTCTTT
J gene: TRBJ2-2; D gene: .; clone size: .; V gene: TRBV6-6; CDR3 protein: CASREGANTGELFF; CDR3 DNA: TGTGCCAGTAGGGAGGGGGCGAACACCGGGGAGCTGTTTTTT
J gene: TRBJ2-7; D gene: TRBD1; clone size: .; V gene: TRBV9; CDR3 protein: CASSVRHRGQIYEQYF; CDR3 DNA: TGTGCCAGCAGCGTGCGACACAGGGGGCAGATCTACGAGCAGTACTTC
J gene: TRBJ2-5; D gene: .; clone size: .; V gene: TRBV7-9; CDR3 protein: CASSSRPDRQYQETQYF; CDR3 DNA: TGTGCCAGCAGCTCCCGACCCGACAGGCAGTACCAAGAGACCCAGTACTTC
J gene: TRBJ1-2; D gene: TRBD1; clone size: .; V gene: TRBV4-2; CDR3 protein: CASSARQGANYGYTF; CDR3 DNA: TGTGCCAGCAGCGCACGACAGGGAGCTAACTATGGCTACACCTTC